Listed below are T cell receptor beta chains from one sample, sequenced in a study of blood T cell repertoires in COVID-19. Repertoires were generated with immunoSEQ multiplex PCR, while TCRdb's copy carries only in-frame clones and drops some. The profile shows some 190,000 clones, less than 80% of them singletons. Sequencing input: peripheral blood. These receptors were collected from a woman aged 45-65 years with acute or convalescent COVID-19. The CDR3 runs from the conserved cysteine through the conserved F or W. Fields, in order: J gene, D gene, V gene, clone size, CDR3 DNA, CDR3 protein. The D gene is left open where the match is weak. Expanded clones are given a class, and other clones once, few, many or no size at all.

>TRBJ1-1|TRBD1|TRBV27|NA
TGTGCCAGCAGTCGCTGGGACAGGGGAACTGGTGGTGTTCCTGAAGCTTTCTTT
CASSRWDRGTGGVPEAFF
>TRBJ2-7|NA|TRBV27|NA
TGTGCCAGCAGCCCGACAGGTACCCCCTACGAGCAGTACTTC
CASSPTGTPYEQYF
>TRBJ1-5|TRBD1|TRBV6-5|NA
TGTGCCAGCAGTTTACAGGGGCGCAGTCAGCCCCAGCATTTT
CASSLQGRSQPQHF
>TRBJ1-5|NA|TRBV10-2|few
TGCGCCAGCAGTGAGTGGGGGGAGCATCAGCCCCAGCATTTT
CASSEWGEHQPQHF
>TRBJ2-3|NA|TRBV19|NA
TGTGCCAGTAGTAACAGGCACGGCACAGATACGCAGTATTTT
CASSNRHGTDTQYF
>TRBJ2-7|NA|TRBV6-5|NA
TGTGCCACACGGCAGGGGGGAGCCTACGAGCAGTACTTC
CATRQGGAYEQYF
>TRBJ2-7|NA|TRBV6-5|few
TGTGCCAGCAGTTACCGTAGCGGTTCCTACGAGCAGTACTTC
CASSYRSGSYEQYF
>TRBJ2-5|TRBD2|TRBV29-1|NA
TGCAGCGTTGCCGGGACTAGCGGGGAGACCCAGTACTTC
CSVAGTSGETQYF
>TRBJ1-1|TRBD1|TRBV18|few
TGTGCCAGCTCACCCGGGACAGGTTTGGACACTGAAGCTTTCTTT
CASSPGTGLDTEAFF
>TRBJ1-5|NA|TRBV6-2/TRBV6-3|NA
TGTGCCAGCAGTTACGCGACACGCAATCAGCCCCAGCATTTT
CASSYATRNQPQHF
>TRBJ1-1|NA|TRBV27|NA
TGTGCCAGCAGTTTATCTCATCCCGTGTCGGTCGTGGCTTTCTTT
CASSLSHPVSVVAFF
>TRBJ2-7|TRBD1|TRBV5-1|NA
TGCGCCAGCAGCATGACAGGGGGCGTTAACCACGAGCAGTACTTC
CASSMTGGVNHEQYF
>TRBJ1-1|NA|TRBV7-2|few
TGTGCCAGCAGCTCACAGGGAGGGGCCACTGAAGCTTTCTTT
CASSSQGGATEAFF
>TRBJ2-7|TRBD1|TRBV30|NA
TGTGCCTGGAGTCCGCCGGGACAGGGGGCCTACGAGCAGTACTTC
CAWSPPGQGAYEQYF
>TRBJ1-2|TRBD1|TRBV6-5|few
TGTGCCAGCGGGGGACAGCGGGGCTACACCTTC
CASGGQRGYTF
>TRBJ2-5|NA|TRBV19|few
TGTGCCAGTAGTACTCGGACTAACGGGCTTCAAGAGACCCAGTACTTC
CASSTRTNGLQETQYF
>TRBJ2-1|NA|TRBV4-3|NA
TGCGCCAGCAGGCACCTCCGGGGAAATGAGCAGTTCTTC
CASRHLRGNEQFF
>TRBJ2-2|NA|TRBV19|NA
TGTGCCAGTAAACAGGTATCGAACACCGGGGAGCTGTTTTTT
CASKQVSNTGELFF
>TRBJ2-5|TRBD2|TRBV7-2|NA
TGTGCCAGCAGCCGGAGGGGGACTAGCGGGACGGAAGAGACCCAGTACTTC
CASSRRGTSGTEETQYF
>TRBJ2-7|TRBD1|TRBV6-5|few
TGTGCCAGCAGTTCGGGGACAGGGAGGAACGAGCAGTACTTC
CASSSGTGRNEQYF
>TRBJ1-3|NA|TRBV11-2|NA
TGTGCCAGCAGCCCTCACAAAAACACCATATATTTT
CASSPHKNTIYF
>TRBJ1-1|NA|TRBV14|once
TGTGCCAGCAGCCCCGACCGGCGAGGGCTCCTCACTGAAGCTTTCTTT
CASSPDRRGLLTEAFF
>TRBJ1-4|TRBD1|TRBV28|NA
TGTGCCAGCAGTCGGGACAGGGGTTTGACTTTGGGTGAAAAACTGTTTTTT
CASSRDRGLTLGEKLFF
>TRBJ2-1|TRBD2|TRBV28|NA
TGTGCCAGCAGTCGGGTAGCGGGAAATAATGAGCAGTTCTTC
CASSRVAGNNEQFF
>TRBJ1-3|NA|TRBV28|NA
TGTGCCAGCAGTTTATCGTCAGTCCGCACCGGAAACACCATATATTTT
CASSLSSVRTGNTIYF
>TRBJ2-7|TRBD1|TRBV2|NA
TGTGCCAGCAACCGGGACAGAGGGCCCTACGAGCAGTACTTC
CASNRDRGPYEQYF
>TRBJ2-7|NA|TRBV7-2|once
TGTGCCAGCAGCTCTCAGACAGGGAGCGGGTACGAGCAGTACTTC
CASSSQTGSGYEQYF
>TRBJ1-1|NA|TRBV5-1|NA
TGCGCCAGCAGCGCAGACAGCCTGAACACTGAAGCTTTCTTT
CASSADSLNTEAFF
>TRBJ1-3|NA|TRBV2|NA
TGTGCCAGCAGGACCCACAGGACTGGAAACACCATATATTTT
CASRTHRTGNTIYF
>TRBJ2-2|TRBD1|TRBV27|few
TGTGCCAGCAATCGGGACAGCTTAAACACCGGGGAGCTGTTTTTT
CASNRDSLNTGELFF
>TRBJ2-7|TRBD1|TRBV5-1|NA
TGCGCCAGCAGCGTGGACAGGAATGGGGAGCAGTACTTC
CASSVDRNGEQYF
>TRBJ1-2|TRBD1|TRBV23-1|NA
TGCGCCAGCAGTCTTTACAGGGGGCGACCTGGCTACACCTTC
CASSLYRGRPGYTF
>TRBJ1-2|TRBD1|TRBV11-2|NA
TGTGCCAGCAGCGTCTCAGACAGGGTTTTATGGGGCTACACCTTC
CASSVSDRVLWGYTF
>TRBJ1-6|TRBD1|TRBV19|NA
TGTGCCAGTAGCCGGGACAGGGGATCACCCCTCCACTTT
CASSRDRGSPLHF
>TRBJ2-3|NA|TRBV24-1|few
TGTGCCACCAGTGATTGGGGGGGGACAAGCACAGATACGCAGTATTTT
CATSDWGGTSTDTQYF
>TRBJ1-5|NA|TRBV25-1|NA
TGTGCCAGCAGTGAGGGAGGGGCCGGCAATCAGCCCCAGCATTTT
CASSEGGAGNQPQHF
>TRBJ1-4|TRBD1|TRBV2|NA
TGTGCCAGCAGTGGTTCGAGGACAGGAGTTGAAAAACTGTTTTTT
CASSGSRTGVEKLFF
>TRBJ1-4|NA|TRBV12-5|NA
TGTGCTAGTGGTTTGGTACTAAGGGGCACTAATGAAAAACTGTTTTTT
CASGLVLRGTNEKLFF
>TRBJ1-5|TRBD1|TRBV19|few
TGTGCCAGTACCGTACAGGGGTTGAGTCAGCCCCAGCATTTT
CASTVQGLSQPQHF
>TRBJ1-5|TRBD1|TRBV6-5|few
TGTGCCAGCAGGACAGGGGGAGGACAGCCCCAGCATTTT
CASRTGGGQPQHF
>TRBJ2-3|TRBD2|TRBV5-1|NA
TGCGCCAGCAGAACTAGCGGCACAGATACGCAGTATTTT
CASRTSGTDTQYF
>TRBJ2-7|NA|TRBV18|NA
TGTGCCAGCTCACCAGGGGGCCAAGGCTACGAGCAGTACTTC
CASSPGGQGYEQYF
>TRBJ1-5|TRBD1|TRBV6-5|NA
TGTGCCAGCAGGACAGGGGCTCTCAATCAGCCCCAGCATTTT
CASRTGALNQPQHF
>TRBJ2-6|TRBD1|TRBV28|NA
TGTGCCAGCAGTTTAAGACAGGGGAACCGCTGGGCCAACGTCCTGACTTTC
CASSLRQGNRWANVLTF
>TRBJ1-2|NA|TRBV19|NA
TGTGCCAGTAGCCAGGGGATCTATGGCTACACCTTC
CASSQGIYGYTF
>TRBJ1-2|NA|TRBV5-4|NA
TGTGCCAGCAGCTTCGACATTATGGTCAACTATGGCTACACCTTC
CASSFDIMVNYGYTF
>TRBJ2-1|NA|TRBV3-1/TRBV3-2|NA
TGTGCCAGCAGCCAAGTTAGAGGGCAGTCCTACAATGAGCAGTTCTTC
CASSQVRGQSYNEQFF
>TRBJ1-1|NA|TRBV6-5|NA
TGTGCCAGCAAAGGCAGCACTACGAACACTGAAGCTTTCTTT
CASKGSTTNTEAFF
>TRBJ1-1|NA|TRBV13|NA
TGTGCCAGCAGCTTAGCTCGCGGGAGCTACACTGAAGCTTTCTTT
CASSLARGSYTEAFF
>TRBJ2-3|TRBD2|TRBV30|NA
TGTGCCTGGAGGGGCGGGAGTGGTACAGATACGCAGTATTTT
CAWRGGSGTDTQYF
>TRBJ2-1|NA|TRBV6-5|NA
TGTGCCAGCGCCCGAGGAGGGGCGGATGAGCAGTTCTTC
CASARGGADEQFF
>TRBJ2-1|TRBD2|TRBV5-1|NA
TGCGCCAGCGGGCGACTAGCGGGAGACAATGAGCAGTTCTTC
CASGRLAGDNEQFF
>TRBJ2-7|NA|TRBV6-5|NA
TGTGCCAGCACCCCCATGGGGGGAATCTACGAGCAGTACTTC
CASTPMGGIYEQYF
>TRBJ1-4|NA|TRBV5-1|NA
TGCGCCAGCAGCTCCAGGGGAGCAACTAATGAAAAACTGTTTTTT
CASSSRGATNEKLFF
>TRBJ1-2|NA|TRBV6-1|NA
TGTGCCAGCAGTGAAAGGACTGTCTATGGCTACACCTTC
CASSERTVYGYTF